Listed below are T cell receptor beta chains from one sample, sequenced in a study of CD8 T cells in Susac syndrome. TCRdb re-analysed the immunoSEQ multiplex PCR reads in MiXCR, keeping a single row per CDR3 protein. This sample has approximately 200,000 distinct CDR3 sequences, with 95% found just once. Sequencing was performed on CD4+ T cells from PBMCs. The receptor source for this set is a human donor with multiple sclerosis. Each CDR3 is given with its conserved first and last residue. A D gene is named only where the DNA matches it firmly. Not every row has a clone size; where given, it reads once, few, many or a size class.

D	length	V	J	size	CDR3	DNA
NA	12	TRBV12-3/TRBV12-4	TRBJ1-2	NA	CASSRDGYGYTF	TGTGCCAGCAGTAGGGACGGCTATGGCTACACCTTC
NA	16	TRBV5-4	TRBJ2-6	NA	CASSVGPTSGANVLTF	TGTGCCAGCAGCGTAGGACCTACCTCTGGGGCCAACGTCCTGACTTTC
NA	12	TRBV20-1	TRBJ1-2	NA	CSAREPVYGYTF	TGCAGTGCTAGAGAGCCGGTTTATGGCTACACCTTC
TRBD1	14	TRBV20-1	TRBJ1-1	NA	CSATRQGLNTEAFF	TGCAGTGCTACCAGACAGGGGTTGAACACTGAAGCTTTCTTT
TRBD1	19	TRBV2	TRBJ2-1	NA	CASSEAFRSPGQGLHEQFF	TGTGCCAGCAGTGAGGCCTTTAGATCGCCGGGACAGGGGCTCCATGAGCAGTTCTTC
NA	16	TRBV9	TRBJ2-5	NA	CASSVGARAFQETQYF	TGTGCCAGCAGCGTAGGGGCCAGAGCTTTCCAAGAGACCCAGTACTTC
NA	13	TRBV27	TRBJ1-6	NA	CASSSTYNSPLHF	TGTGCCAGCAGTTCCACCTATAATTCACCCCTCCACTTT
TRBD1	14	TRBV30	TRBJ1-5	NA	CAWSGTGGDQPQHF	TGTGCCTGGAGTGGGACAGGGGGCGATCAGCCCCAGCATTTT
TRBD2	16	TRBV13	TRBJ2-5	once	CASSPRLAGGQGTQYF	TGTGCCAGCAGCCCTCGACTAGCGGGGGGCCAGGGGACCCAGTACTTC
NA	11	TRBV20-1	TRBJ2-1	once	CSASDGGEQFF	TGCAGTGCTAGTGATGGGGGGGAGCAGTTCTTC
TRBD1	15	TRBV20-1	TRBJ1-1	NA	CSARDLTGGFAEAFF	TGCAGTGCTAGAGATCTGACAGGGGGCTTCGCTGAAGCTTTCTTT
TRBD2	13	TRBV20-1	TRBJ2-5	once	CSERLAGPETQYF	TGCAGTGAGAGACTAGCGGGGCCGGAGACCCAGTACTTC
NA	13	TRBV3-1	TRBJ1-2	NA	CASSQDRWAGYTF	TGTGCCAGCAGCCAAGATCGCTGGGCGGGCTACACCTTC
NA	13	TRBV14	TRBJ1-5	NA	CASSQELGQPQHF	TGTGCCAGCAGCCAAGAATTAGGTCAGCCCCAGCATTTT
NA	15	TRBV18	TRBJ1-1	NA	CASSPRGEWNTEAFF	TGTGCCAGCTCACCCCGGGGTGAGTGGAACACTGAAGCTTTCTTT
NA	14	TRBV6-6	TRBJ2-7	NA	CASSSSIYSYEQYF	TGTGCCAGCAGTTCGAGTATCTATTCCTACGAGCAGTACTTC
TRBD1	15	TRBV6-5	TRBJ2-1	NA	CASSYRDSSYNEQFF	TGTGCCAGCAGTTACCGGGACAGTTCCTACAATGAGCAGTTCTTC
TRBD1	17	TRBV3-1	TRBJ2-1	NA	CASSRPRQGAVRNEQFF	TGTGCCAGCAGCCGGCCCCGACAGGGGGCGGTTCGGAATGAGCAGTTCTTC
TRBD1	14	TRBV29-1	TRBJ2-4	once	CSVGTGLSKNIQYF	TGCAGCGTCGGGACAGGGTTAAGCAAAAACATTCAGTACTTC
NA	15	TRBV14	TRBJ1-3	NA	CASSQDRGAGNTIYF	TGTGCCAGCAGCCAAGATCGGGGAGCTGGAAACACCATATATTTT
NA	15	TRBV5-1	TRBJ2-5	NA	CASSFSSPYQETQYF	TGCGCCAGCAGCTTCTCTTCCCCGTACCAAGAGACCCAGTACTTC
NA	12	TRBV30	TRBJ1-1	NA	CGGTRGNTEAFF	TGTGGGGGGACCCGAGGAAACACTGAAGCTTTCTTT
NA	14	TRBV30	TRBJ2-3	NA	CAWSGTLGADTQYF	TGTGCCTGGAGCGGGACCCTGGGGGCAGATACGCAGTATTTT
NA	14	TRBV6-5	TRBJ1-2	NA	CASSYLSPLKGYTF	TGTGCCAGCAGTTACTTATCCCCGTTGAAGGGCTACACCTTC
NA	15	TRBV7-6	TRBJ1-6	NA	CASSRDIAYNSPLHF	TGTGCCAGCAGCCGGGACATAGCATATAATTCACCCCTCCACTTT
NA	11	TRBV30	TRBJ2-5	NA	CAWSIKETQYF	TGTGCCTGGAGTATCAAAGAGACCCAGTACTTC
TRBD2	15	TRBV12-3/TRBV12-4	TRBJ2-1	NA	CASRTPGLAGGPEFF	TGTGCCAGCAGAACTCCGGGACTAGCGGGGGGGCCGGAGTTCTTC